The T cell receptor (beta chain) described here comes from a study of cytomegalovirus exposure and HLA in healthy donors (dated by TCRdb to 2016 to 2017). Describing the broader study: According to a later analysis, one platform produced both the 110 or so validation repertoires and the 666 repertoires of the first cohort. The aim of the study was to test whether cataloging public T cell receptors could identify signatures of past pathogen exposure. In addition to the first cohort of around 670 subjects, a separate validation cohort of 130 or so different subjects was used. To predict cytomegalovirus infection status, the study combined high-throughput TCR immunosequencing, statistical association of individual TCRs with disease status, and machine learning. What the authors observed across the whole study: According to the authors, the approach could potentially be generalized to other disease states and immunological phenotypes. In vitro tests confirmed that three of the cytomegalovirus-associated TCR beta chains recognize cytomegalovirus antigens. A later analysis had no HLA typing for the validation cohort, so co-occurrence there was scored across all 130 or so repertoires. In the study, approximately 150 TCR beta chains were listed as associated with cytomegalovirus. A later analysis found that TCRs clustered in the first cohort also tended to co-occur in the roughly 110 validation repertoires, with 94% of cluster scores above 0. In both the original and validation cohorts, the classifier was reported to diagnose cytomegalovirus status with high specificity and sensitivity. Most TCR sequences were seen in very few donors, while some public TCRs were found in many individuals.

Library method: the immunoSEQ multiplex PCR assay. The original pipeline was this. A statistical classification framework was developed to diagnose cytomegalovirus status using the catalog of TCR beta chain sequences. TCRdb carries this immuneACCESS record with in-frame sequences only. Its versions omit some clonotypes, under half of them owing to an unresolved V gene in the studies checked, with the rest unexplained. Clonal size and the V and J genes are those of that table, whereas D and trimming came from the DNA. The sample profile shows under 300,000 clones; 75% to 90% of them were found once. Around 1.2% of the sample belongs to the ten largest clones. The CDR3 sequence holds 15 residues, the cysteine and phenylalanine included. Only the CDR3 region is kept as DNA, spanning 45 bases read in frame from base 1. Via the germline V gene, CDR1 is SGHDT and CDR2 YYEEEE. V loses 2 bases at its end and J loses 8 bases; junction bases beyond the gene matches: 7.

Separate from the roughly 650-subject first cohort, the validation cohort of 95 to 150 subjects was the group to which the donors belonged. Comments on this clone: The antigen it binds to is not known. No quality values exist for individual bases; no much larger clone is one base distant.

The V and J genes are TRBV5-6 and TRBJ1-4, and TRBD1 aligns with 9 junction nucleotides. What was sequenced was PBMCs. The receptor's source is a woman in her twenties or thirties in good health and CMV-seropositive. CDR3 reads: CASSFSTGGGEKLFF. The nucleotide sequence is given as TGTGCCAGCAGCTTCTCGACAGGGGGAGGAGAAAAACTGTTTTTT.